This is a list of T cell receptor beta chains from one sample in a study of patients and donors after allogeneic stem cell transplantation. TCRdb used MiXCR to reprocess the RT-PCR reads, holding one entry per CDR3 protein. The profile shows a few hundred thousand distinct CDR3 sequences, 14% of them singletons. The sequenced material came from blood, either unsorted or a sorted T cell fraction (not recorded which). All receptors come from a human donor who was either an allogeneic HSCT recipient or a stem cell or donor lymphocyte infusion donor (not recorded which). It is not recorded whose cells these are; they may come from a transplant donor. Each CDR3 is given with its conserved first and last residue. D genes are given only for firm matches. Some rows mark clone size as missing; the rest say once, few, many or name a class of expanded clone.

cdr3_nt cdr3_aa j_call clone_size d_call cdr3_length v_call
TGTGCCAGCAGCGTCGGGCTGGATACGCAGTATTTT CASSVGLDTQYF TRBJ2-3 once NA 12 TRBV7-8
TGCAGCGTCCCTCATGAGGGTAATGAAAAACTGTTTTTT CSVPHEGNEKLFF TRBJ1-4 many NA 13 TRBV29-1
TGTGCCAGCAGTGAATCGGGGCAGGGCCCCTTCAATGAGCAGTTCTTC CASSESGQGPFNEQFF TRBJ2-1 NA NA 16 TRBV25-1
TGTGCCAGTAGAGGGACAGGTGAAAACATTCAGTACTTC CASRGTGENIQYF TRBJ2-4 NA TRBD1 13 TRBV14
TGCAGTGCTAGAGGGACAGGAATAGGTGAAGCTTTCTTT CSARGTGIGEAFF TRBJ1-1 few TRBD1 13 TRBV20-1
TGTGCCATCTCTGTAATTTCAGGGAATGGCTACACCTTC CAISVISGNGYTF TRBJ1-2 many NA 13 TRBV10-3
TGTGCCAGCAGCCAAGATTCGCGGGGGGGCTACAATGAGCAGTTCTTC CASSQDSRGGYNEQFF TRBJ2-1 many TRBD2 16 TRBV3-1
TGTGCCAGCAGCAGAGACAGGGTGGTTGGAAACACCATATATTTT CASSRDRVVGNTIYF TRBJ1-3 NA TRBD1 15 TRBV7-2
TGTGCCAGCTCAGCGAGGACCGCCGGGACCGACGAGCAGTACTTC CASSARTAGTDEQYF TRBJ2-7 NA NA 15 TRBV18
TGTGCCAGCAATACACCCGACAGTCCTGGAGCCAAAAACATTCAGTACTTC CASNTPDSPGAKNIQYF TRBJ2-4 many NA 17 TRBV6-2/TRBV6-3
TGTGCCAGCACAAATTACAATGAGCAGTTCTTC CASTNYNEQFF TRBJ2-1 many NA 11 TRBV12-3/TRBV12-4
TGCGCCAGCAGCCCTGGGACTAGCGGGAGTCCAGAGACCCAGTACTTC CASSPGTSGSPETQYF TRBJ2-5 many TRBD2 16 TRBV5-1
TGTGCCATCAGATTATCGCCGGGACAGATAGGGAATGAGCAGTTCTTC CAIRLSPGQIGNEQFF TRBJ2-1 NA TRBD1 16 TRBV10-3
TGTGCCAGCAGTTTCGGTAGCGGGAGGGCCTCAGATACGCAGTATTTT CASSFGSGRASDTQYF TRBJ2-3 few TRBD2 16 TRBV12-3/TRBV12-4
TGCAGTGCAAAATCCTCGACTAGCGGGAGGGCAGATACGCAGTATTTT CSAKSSTSGRADTQYF TRBJ2-3 NA TRBD2 16 TRBV20-1
TGTGCCAGTGCCGCAATTGAGCAGTTCTTC CASAAIEQFF TRBJ2-1 many NA 10 TRBV6-1
TGTGCCAGCAGTGCTTCACGGGCGCCATGGGCCCAGCATTTT CASSASRAPWAQHF TRBJ1-5 NA NA 14 TRBV25-1
TGCGCCAGCAGCTCGGGCCGGCTAGCGGGGATACCTAGCACAGATACGCAGTATTTT CASSSGRLAGIPSTDTQYF TRBJ2-3 many TRBD2 19 TRBV5-1
TGTGCCAGCAGCTTAAGTAGCGGGGGGGACTACAATGAGCAGTTCTTC CASSLSSGGDYNEQFF TRBJ2-1 few TRBD2 16 TRBV7-3
TGTGCCAGCAGCGTAGAGCTTCGCGGGCCCCCCGCGAACACCGGGGAGCTGTTTTTT CASSVELRGPPANTGELFF TRBJ2-2 NA NA 19 TRBV9
TGTGCCAGCGCAGACAGGCCGAACACTGAAGCTTTCTTT CASADRPNTEAFF TRBJ1-1 NA NA 13 TRBV7-9
TGTGCCAGCTCACCAAAAGGACAGGGGCCGTACTTC CASSPKGQGPYF TRBJ2-7 NA TRBD1 12 TRBV18
TGTGCCAGCAGCGACGGCTACTCTGGAAACACCATATATTTT CASSDGYSGNTIYF TRBJ1-3 many NA 14 TRBV28
TGTGCCACCAGTGATGGCGGGGGGGCCGTTTCCTACGAGCAGTACTTC CATSDGGGAVSYEQYF TRBJ2-7 many TRBD2 16 TRBV24-1
TGCGCCAGCAGCTCGGACAGGGGGCTGGAGACGCAGTATTTT CASSSDRGLETQYF TRBJ2-3 few TRBD1 14 TRBV5-1
TGTGCCAGCGGAAGGGGGAGCGGGAGTACGGAGACCCAGTACTTC CASGRGSGSTETQYF TRBJ2-5 NA TRBD2 15 TRBV6-1
TGTGCCAGCAGCTTAGAAGCGGGTCCTAGCACAGATACGCAGTATTTT CASSLEAGPSTDTQYF TRBJ2-3 NA NA 16 TRBV7-8
TGTGCCAGAGGAGGGGGGCTCATCTATGGCTACACCTTC CARGGGLIYGYTF TRBJ1-2 NA NA 13 TRBV30
TGTGCCAGCAGCTTGCCCCCCCGGGGGCTGAACACTGGAGCTTTCTTT CASSLPPRGLNTGAFF TRBJ1-1 NA NA 16 TRBV7-4
TGTGCCAGCAGCTTAGGCTCCAGCGGGAGGGCCAGGAGGGAGCAGTACTTC CASSLGSSGRARREQYF TRBJ2-7 NA TRBD2 17 TRBV7-6
TGCAGTGCTACGCCAGACAGGGGCCCCACAGATACGCAGTATTTT CSATPDRGPTDTQYF TRBJ2-3 many TRBD1 15 TRBV20-1
TGCGCCACCAAGCGGGAGAGCTTATCCTACGAGCAGTACTTC CATKRESLSYEQYF TRBJ2-7 NA TRBD2 14 TRBV5-1
TGTGCCAGCAGTGAACAGGGATATGGCTACACCTTC CASSEQGYGYTF TRBJ1-2 many NA 12 TRBV6-1
TGTGCCAGCAGTTTTTATGGCGGCGAGCAGTACTTC CASSFYGGEQYF TRBJ2-7 many NA 12 TRBV12-3/TRBV12-4
TGTGCCAGCAGCTTGGTGAGCGGGAGGGCCTCTGCCTACGAGCAGTACTTC CASSLVSGRASAYEQYF TRBJ2-7 few TRBD2 17 TRBV5-5
TGCAGAGCCCTTACAGGACGATATGGCTACACCTTC CRALTGRYGYTF TRBJ1-2 few NA 12 TRBV20-1
TGTGCCAGCAGTGAACTGCGGGGGCCAGGGGACATTCAGTACTTC CASSELRGPGDIQYF TRBJ2-4 NA NA 15 TRBV2
TGTGCCAGCAGCGCAGGGGGGACCTATGGCTACACCTTC CASSAGGTYGYTF TRBJ1-2 many TRBD1 13 TRBV7-9
TGTGCCAGCAGGAGGACAGGGTCCTATGGCTACACCTTC CASRRTGSYGYTF TRBJ1-2 many TRBD1 13 TRBV27
TGTGCCAGCAGCAATGGAACGGGTGGGCGATACGAGCAGTACTTC CASSNGTGGRYEQYF TRBJ2-7 NA NA 15 TRBV21-1
TGCAGTGCTGGGAGGGGGGGCGCGTTCGACACTGAAGCTTTCTTT CSAGRGGAFDTEAFF TRBJ1-1 few NA 15 TRBV20-1
TGTGCCAGCAGCCGTAACAGGGGTTTGGGCACCGGGGAGCTGTTTTTT CASSRNRGLGTGELFF TRBJ2-2 NA TRBD1 16 TRBV9
TGTGCCAGCAGCCCCACCTCTGTTGATACGCAGTATTTT CASSPTSVDTQYF TRBJ2-3 NA NA 13 TRBV7-3
TGCGCCAGCAGCGTTTGGGACGTCGTTAGCTCCTACAATGAGCAGTTCTTC CASSVWDVVSSYNEQFF TRBJ2-1 many NA 17 TRBV5-1
TGTGCCAGCAATAAAGGGGTCCCGAAACAGCCCCAGCATTTT CASNKGVPKQPQHF TRBJ1-5 NA NA 14 TRBV6-2/TRBV6-3
TGTGCCAGCACCCTACCGGGACAGGGCGTCGGCACTGAAGCTTTCTTT CASTLPGQGVGTEAFF TRBJ1-1 NA TRBD1 16 TRBV5-6
TGTGCCACCAGTGATTTCCGCCCGACGGGGCGGGTATCACCCCTCCACTTT CATSDFRPTGRVSPLHF TRBJ1-6 few NA 17 TRBV24-1
TGTGCCAGCAGCTTAAGTTCGGGACTTGGTAATGAGCAGTTCTTC CASSLSSGLGNEQFF TRBJ2-1 few NA 15 TRBV7-8
TGTGCCAGCAGTTTGCGGGCTAGCGGGGGGTACGAGCAGTACTTC CASSLRASGGYEQYF TRBJ2-7 many TRBD2 15 TRBV12-3/TRBV12-4
TGTGCCAGCAGCCAAGACCAGGGGACAGGGTCCAAGCAGTACTTC CASSQDQGTGSKQYF TRBJ2-7 NA TRBD1 15 TRBV4-2
TGCAGCGTCGCGAGGGGGAATGAGCAGTTCTTC CSVARGNEQFF TRBJ2-1 few NA 11 TRBV29-1
TGTGCCAGTAGTATCGTCCTGGAGTCCCACGAGCAGTACTTC CASSIVLESHEQYF TRBJ2-7 many NA 14 TRBV19
TGTGCCAGCAGCCAAGATAGCGGGGGGATTCTCGGGGAGCTGTTTTTT CASSQDSGGILGELFF TRBJ2-2 few TRBD2 16 TRBV7-3
TGTGCCAGCAGCTTAGGGTCTAGCAATGAGCAGTTCTTC CASSLGSSNEQFF TRBJ2-1 many NA 13 TRBV11-2
TGTGCCAGCAGTGAGCGGGGGGGCCAAGGTTCTGGGGCCAACGTCCTGACTTTC CASSERGGQGSGANVLTF TRBJ2-6 few TRBD2 18 TRBV6-1
TGCAGTGCTAGAGATTGGGGGGCGAACTACGAGCAGTACTTC CSARDWGANYEQYF TRBJ2-7 NA NA 14 TRBV20-1
TGTGCCAGCAGCTTAGGAAATACGGAGACCCAGTACTTC CASSLGNTETQYF TRBJ2-5 few NA 13 TRBV7-9
TGTGCCAGTAGTCTTCCGGAGGGGATGGGTCAGCCCCAGCATTTT CASSLPEGMGQPQHF TRBJ1-5 NA NA 15 TRBV19
TGCAGTGCTGACAGGGGGCAAGGTCAGCCCCAGCATTTT CSADRGQGQPQHF TRBJ1-5 NA TRBD1 13 TRBV20-1
TGCGCCAGCAGCCAAGACGCGCTTAATTCACCCCTCCACTTT CASSQDALNSPLHF TRBJ1-6 NA NA 14 TRBV4-3